This T cell receptor (beta chain) was sequenced in a study of blood T cells in healthy people across ages. General study results and limits: Greater diversity and more naive CD4+ cells were seen in long-lived donors than in aged donors.

Of note for this clonotype: Its antigen is currently unknown.

A second about 6 to 12 cycle PCR used barcoded and J-beta primers. MiXCR, applied by TCRdb to the 5' RACE reads, yields one record per CDR3 protein. Among about 690,000 distinct CDR3 sequences listed, around two fifths were seen once. The sample was blood. The TCR was taken from an elderly man in good health.

As DNA, the CDR3 is TGTGCCAGCGGGCGCGGGCTAGGGGGTTCGAACACCGGGGAGCTGTTTTTT. It codes for CASGRGLGGSNTGELFF. The chain couples TRBV6-2 or TRBV6-3 to TRBJ2-2; tentatively, D is TRBD1 (6 bases). Germline CDR1 and CDR2: MNHEY and SVGEGT. The V end lost 8 bases, the J end lost 0 bases, and 19 bases lay between the germline ends. CDR3 length: 17 residues.